Included here is one T cell receptor beta chain sequence, with context. Here immunoSEQ multiplex PCR was the method, and the copy in TCRdb shows in-frame clones only, minus some. Found here are about 480,000 clones, roughly 89% of them singletons; the top ten hold over 10%. Treatment of the sample: 19 received Ad26.COV2.S at low or high dose, single or two shots; several received placebo; per-sample allocation not given. After the first vaccine or placebo injection, samples were drawn on day 63. CDR3 length: 16 amino acids. The V gene's germline CDR1 is MNHEY and CDR2 SVGAGI. V lost 0 bases to trimming and J lost 0 bases, with 12 bases between them. The data belong to a study of Ad26.COV2.S vaccination and SARS-CoV-2 variants. Background on the study: The COV1001 Ad26.COV2.S trial arm included the donor. The authors gave Ad26.COV2.S intramuscularly, either once or twice 56 days apart.

Material: peripheral blood, obtained in a trial of Ad26.COV2.S vaccine versus placebo. The chain recombines TRBV6-5 with TRBJ2-7; D gene uncertain. The sequence came from a person between 18 and 59 years old who received the Ad26.COV2.S COVID-19 vaccine or a placebo. The CDR3 region has the DNA TGTGCCAGCAGTTACTCGCGAAGAGCAAGCTCCTACGAGCAGTACTTC. It is translated as CASSYSRRASSYEQYF.